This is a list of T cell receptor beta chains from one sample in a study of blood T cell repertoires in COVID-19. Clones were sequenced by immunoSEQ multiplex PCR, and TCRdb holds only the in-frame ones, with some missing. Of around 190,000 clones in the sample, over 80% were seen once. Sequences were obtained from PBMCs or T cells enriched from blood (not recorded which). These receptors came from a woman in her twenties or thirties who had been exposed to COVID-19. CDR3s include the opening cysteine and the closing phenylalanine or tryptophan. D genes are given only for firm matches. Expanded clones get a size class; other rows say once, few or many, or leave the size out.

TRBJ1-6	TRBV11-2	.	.	CASSLSETNSPLHF	TGTGCCAGCAGCTTATCAGAGACAAATTCACCCCTCCACTTT
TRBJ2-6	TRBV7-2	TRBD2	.	CASTVLAGVSRANVLTF	TGTGCCAGCACCGTACTAGCGGGGGTCTCTAGGGCCAACGTCCTGACTTTC
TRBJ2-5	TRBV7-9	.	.	CASSLVTTQRYQETQYF	TGTGCCAGCAGCTTAGTGACTACTCAGCGTTACCAAGAGACCCAGTACTTC
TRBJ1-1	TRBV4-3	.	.	CASSQGTGTEAFF	TGCGCCAGCAGTCAAGGGACTGGGACAGAAGCTTTCTTT
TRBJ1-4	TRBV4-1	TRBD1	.	CASSRRDSSLGEKLFF	TGCGCCAGCAGCCGGAGGGACAGCTCCCTGGGGGAAAAACTGTTTTTT
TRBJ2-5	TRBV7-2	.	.	CASSGTLQETQYF	TGTGCCAGCAGCGGGACTCTTCAAGAGACCCAGTACTTC
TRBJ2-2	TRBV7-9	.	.	CASSSSGGELFF	TGTGCCAGCAGCTCCAGTGGCGGGGAGCTGTTTTTT
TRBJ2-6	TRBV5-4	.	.	CASSAAAAGANVLTF	TGTGCCAGCAGCGCGGCGGCAGCTGGGGCCAACGTCCTGACTTTC
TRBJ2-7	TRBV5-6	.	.	CASSSFYEQYF	TGTGCCAGCAGCTCGTTCTACGAGCAGTACTTC
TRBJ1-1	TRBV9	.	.	CASSGTGTPDTEAFF	TGTGCCAGCAGCGGAACAGGCACCCCGGACACTGAAGCTTTCTTT
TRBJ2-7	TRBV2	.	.	CASAVRLAKHEQYF	TGTGCCTCAGCAGTCAGGCTAGCGAAACACGAGCAGTACTTC
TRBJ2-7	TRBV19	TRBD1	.	CASSTAGQGRPYEQYF	TGTGCCAGTAGTACCGCGGGACAGGGGCGACCCTACGAGCAGTACTTC
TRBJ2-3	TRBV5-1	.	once	CASSLGRQPSTDTQYF	TGCGCCAGCAGCTTGGGGCGGCAGCCTAGCACAGATACGCAGTATTTT
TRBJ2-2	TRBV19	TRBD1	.	CASSLGTEQRAGELFF	TGTGCCAGTAGTCTGGGGACAGAACAAAGAGCCGGGGAGCTGTTTTTT
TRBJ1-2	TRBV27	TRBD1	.	CASSLTGAGGYTF	TGTGCCAGCAGTCTTACAGGGGCTGGTGGCTACACCTTC
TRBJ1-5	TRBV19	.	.	CASSIRQYSNQPQHF	TGTGCCAGTAGTATAAGACAGTATAGCAATCAGCCCCAGCATTTT
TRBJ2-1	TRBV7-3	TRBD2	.	CASSQGEAGRYNEQFF	TGTGCCAGCAGCCAGGGAGAAGCGGGGAGATACAATGAGCAGTTCTTC
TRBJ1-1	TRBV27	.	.	CASRYLGEAFF	TGTGCCAGCAGGTATCTCGGTGAAGCTTTCTTT
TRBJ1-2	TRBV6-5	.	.	CASRTGINYGYTF	TGTGCCAGCAGAACAGGGATCAACTATGGCTACACCTTC
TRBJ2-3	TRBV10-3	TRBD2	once	CAISTSGGARDTQYF	TGTGCCATCAGTACGAGCGGGGGGGCCAGGGATACGCAGTATTTT